Listed below are T cell receptor beta chains from one sample, sequenced in a study of beta chain features in type 1 diabetes. The repertoire was sequenced with immunoSEQ multiplex PCR; TCRdb's copy has only in-frame clones and lacks some. Among approximately 360,000 clones, around an eighth were seen once, and the ten largest hold 0.0095% to 0.013%. The material sequenced was naive CD4+ T cells from blood. These TCRs come from a woman aged 18-29 years with type 1 diabetes. CDR3s leave out the opening cysteine and the closing phenylalanine or tryptophan. Fields, in order: V gene, clone size, J gene, CDR3 length, CDR3 protein. The size field is filled for only some rows; it gives once, few, many or a size class.

>TRBV12-2|-|TRBJ1-5|13
ASRLPVNRNQPQH
>TRBV7-9|few|TRBJ1-2|12
ASSLESYSYGYT
>TRBV29-1|-|TRBJ1-2|11
SVLTEPNYGYT
>TRBV20-1|-|TRBJ1-1|9
STGRDTEAF
>TRBV5-1|few|TRBJ2-5|14
ASSLVGQTGQETQY
>TRBV18|-|TRBJ1-2|14
ASSPGEAGASYGYT
>TRBV2|-|TRBJ2-1|17
ASGSWGFAGTVAYNEQF
>TRBV18|-|TRBJ2-1|13
ASSASPAGKNEQF
>TRBV5-1|-|TRBJ1-5|12
ASSLEAGNQPQH
>TRBV6-5|-|TRBJ2-7|13
ASSRQVSYPGEQY
>TRBV27|few|TRBJ2-1|13
ASSLQGILYNEQF
>TRBV6-5|few|TRBJ1-1|11
ASSYSAGTSAF
>TRBV11-3|few|TRBJ2-5|13
ASSLARDRSGTQY
>TRBV4-1|few|TRBJ2-7|15
ASSHGSWWQDPGEQY
>TRBV5-1|few|TRBJ2-5|11
ASSLNKQETQY
>TRBV6-6|-|TRBJ2-7|13
ASSYGQGHLYEQY
>TRBV9|few|TRBJ2-5|12
ASSVSTAGETQY
>TRBV4-1|-|TRBJ2-7|16
ASSPRSPGTGGLVEQY
>TRBV7-2|few|TRBJ2-2|10
ASTTGTGELF
>TRBV5-1|few|TRBJ1-2|12
ASSDGQGAYGYT
>TRBV9|few|TRBJ2-7|11
ASSVEGAGEQY
>TRBV30|-|TRBJ1-1|13
AWTVGAHSNTEAF
>TRBV28|few|TRBJ2-7|11
ASSAYRQAGQY
>TRBV13|few|TRBJ2-3|11
ASSRSRTDTQY
>TRBV6-6|-|TRBJ2-7|13
ASSYGTGAFYEQY
>TRBV28|few|TRBJ2-1|10
ASSSMRREQF
>TRBV29-1|-|TRBJ1-1|14
SVEAESATRNTEAF
>TRBV28|-|TRBJ2-7|13
ASRPPGQVVYEQY
>TRBV5-6|few|TRBJ1-5|13
ASSLDGQGNQPQH
>TRBV4-2|few|TRBJ2-7|15
ASSPSTVAGTVHEQY
>TRBV7-2|few|TRBJ2-3|14
ASSLRQGAGADTQY
>TRBV7-9|few|TRBJ2-3|11
ASSMQGADTQY
>TRBV7-9|-|TRBJ2-5|13
ASSPALRVWETQY
>TRBV19|-|TRBJ2-7|12
ASSKTGVGYEQY
>TRBV7-2|few|TRBJ2-7|16
ASSYRGGGGAGTYEQY
>TRBV6-5|once|TRBJ1-5|11
ASSPFSNQPQH
>TRBV19|-|TRBJ2-7|13
ASSLTAGGSDEQY
>TRBV7-9|-|TRBJ1-2|12
ASSPLEGYYGYT
>TRBV11-3|few|TRBJ2-1|14
ASSFLAGGVSNEQF
>TRBV7-2|few|TRBJ2-1|15
ASSRPGGDSPTNEQF
>TRBV2|few|TRBJ1-1|11
ASRGSMNTEAF
>TRBV18|few|TRBJ1-1|17
ASSPLVSGTGFMNTEAF
>TRBV9|-|TRBJ1-1|11
ASSTDWNTEAF
>TRBV7-2|-|TRBJ2-7|11
ASSLPATYEQY
>TRBV5-1|-|TRBJ2-2|14
ASSPIGGRLAGELF